The 7 T cell receptor beta chains below all came from one sample that was sequenced in a study of blood T cell repertoires in COVID-19. Only in-frame clones appear in the TCRdb table, and some are missing; sequencing was by immunoSEQ multiplex PCR. The sample includes around 500,000 clones, 70% to 90% seen only once; the top ten take under 9.5%. What was sequenced was PBMCs or T cells enriched from blood (not recorded which). These receptors originate from a woman aged 55-70 years who had recovered from COVID-19.

The chain combines TRBV27 with TRBJ2-1, with TRBD2 matching over 7 bases. V lost 8 bases and J lost 7; bases outside the gene matches: 14. The CDR3 totals 15 residues. Germline V gene data show CDR1 as MNHEY and CDR2 as SMNVEV (reference sequence). CDR3 loop: CASRGVLARGNEQFF. For the CDR3, the DNA is TGTGCCAGCCGGGGGGTTCTGGCGCGGGGGAATGAGCAGTTCTTC.

The chain couples TRBV12-3 or TRBV12-4 to TRBJ2-5; D may be TRBD2 (6 bases). V lost 1 base to trimming and J lost 7 bases, with 10 bases between them. There are 13 residues in the CDR3. The CDR3 sequence is CASSLVDGGTQYF. For the CDR3, the DNA is TGTGCCAGCAGTTTAGTCGACGGGGGGACCCAGTACTTC.

The J gene is TRBJ2-7, the V gene TRBV12-2; the table's D call of TRBD1 was not tested on the DNA. TRBV12-2 is tagged as a pseudogene. The CDR3 contains 16 residues. The DNA of the CDR3 is TGTGCAAGTCGCTCCCAGGCCCCCGTGGAAACCTACGAGCAGTACGTC. It specifies CASRSQAPVETYEQYV.

This chain joins TRBV5-1 and TRBJ2-2; 14 nucleotides line up with TRBD2. Germline CDR1 reads SGHRS; CDR2 reads YFSETQ. With V trimmed by 6 bases and J by 8 bases, 9 bases remained unmatched. The CDR3 runs to 16 residues. In DNA form, the CDR3 reads TGCGCCAGCACCCGGTGGACTAGCGGGGGGCAAGGGGAGCTGTTTTTT. Translated: CASTRWTSGGQGELFF.

The chain is built from TRBV29-1 and TRBJ1-1, with D perhaps TRBD1 (6 bases). V lost 1 base, J lost 11 bases, and 11 bases lay in between. Germline V gene sequence: CDR1 SQVTM, CDR2 ANQGSEA. The CDR3 sequence is 11 residues long. In DNA, the CDR3 is TGCAGCGTTGAAGCGACAGGCGAGGCTTTCTTT. Translating gives CSVEATGEAFF.

J is TRBJ2-7 and V is TRBV2, with no clear D. This CDR3 region has 12 residues. Germline V gives CDR1 SNHLY, CDR2 FYNNEI. Trimming took 6 bases from V and 5 from J, leaving 11 bases between them. CDR3 DNA: TGTGCCAGCAGGGTGGCACAGAACGAGCAGTACTTC. As protein: CASRVAQNEQYF.

The V gene is TRBV21-1, the J gene TRBJ2-7; the table's D gene call, TRBD2, was not cross checked with the DNA. TRBV21-1 is a documented pseudogene. This CDR3 has 13 amino acids. CDR3 in DNA: TGTGCCAGCAGCAAAAGTCGATGGAGCGAGCAGTACTTC. It is translated as CASSKSRWSEQYF.